This entry lists 10 T cell receptor beta chains sequenced from one sample in a study of cytomegalovirus exposure and HLA in healthy donors. PCR amplification relied on 60 Vbeta primers (plus 13 Jbeta primers). Sequencing was performed with immunoSEQ multiplex PCR; in TCRdb, only in-frame clones are kept and a portion is missing. The table records 85,000 to 130,000 clones, 60% to 85% of them present only once. The sequencing input was PBMCs. Source of these receptors: a woman aged 18-29 years in good health and CMV-seropositive.

The gene calls are TRBV14 and TRBJ2-1; D is unresolved. There are 13 residues in the CDR3. Germline CDR1 is SGHDN and CDR2 is FVKESK. Trimming shortened V by 1 base and J by 10 bases, and 11 bases separated the two germline ends. CDR3 nucleotides: TGTGCCAGCAGCCAAGCCGGTCGGTCGGAGCAGTTCTTC. As protein: CASSQAGRSEQFF. Combining the CDR3 with reference TRBV14 and TRBJ2-1 gives the whole variable domain EAGVTQFPSHSVIEKGQTVTLRCDPISGHDNLYWYRRVMGKEIKFLLHFVKESKQDESGMPNNRFLAERTGGTYSTLKVQPAELEDSGVYFCASSQAGRSEQFFGPGTRLTVL.

The chain is built from TRBV30 and TRBJ2-7; the match to TRBD1 covers 8 bases. Germline CDR1 is GTSNPN and CDR2 is SVGIG (reference sequence). Trimming cost V 5 bases and J 3 bases; bases outside gene matches: 6. This CDR3 has 13 residues. The CDR3 DNA is TGTGCCTGGGCCGACAGGGGCCTCTACGAGCAGTACTTC. Amino acids: CAWADRGLYEQYF.

This chain joins TRBV2 and TRBJ1-5; D gene ambiguous. The CDR3 contains 14 residues. Per germline, CDR1 SNHLY and CDR2 FYNNEI. V was trimmed by 8 bases and J by 4 bases, leaving 15 bases between them. As DNA, the CDR3 is TGTGCCAGCTCCACCATAGCCCCGAATCAGCCCCAGCATTTT. Residues: CASSTIAPNQPQHF.

This chain connects TRBV25-1 to TRBJ2-2; 8 bases are shared with TRBD2. J lost 3 bases, V lost 3 bases, and 3 bases had no gene match. The germline V gene has CDR1 MGHDK and CDR2 SYGVNS. The CDR3 totals 15 residues. The chain's CDR3 is CASSDPGGDTGELFF. The CDR3 DNA sequence: TGTGCCAGCAGTGATCCGGGAGGGGACACCGGGGAGCTGTTTTTT.

The V gene is TRBV28, the J gene TRBJ2-7; the match to TRBD1 covers 7 bases. The V gene's germline CDR1 is MDHEN and CDR2 SYDVKM. The CDR3 is 14 amino acids. Trimming cost V 0 bases and J 6 bases; bases outside gene matches: 5. The CDR3 loop is CASSLWGQPREQYF. The CDR3 region has the DNA TGTGCCAGCAGTTTATGGGGACAGCCTCGCGAGCAGTACTTC.

This clone was observed a handful of times. J is TRBJ2-3 and V is TRBV18, with 10 bases identical to TRBD2. Trimming removed 2 bases from V and 5 bases from J; junction bases left unmatched: 10. Germline lookup yields CDR1 KGHSH and CDR2 LQKENI. The CDR3 covers 17 residues. The CDR3 sequence is CASSPNLAGVIRDTQYF. The CDR3 DNA reads as TGTGCCAGCTCACCAAACCTAGCGGGAGTTATTAGAGATACGCAGTATTTT.

V gene TRBV28 combines with J gene TRBJ2-3, with 8 bases matching TRBD2. The CDR3 is 15 residues long. The junction had 8 bases not matched to a gene; V was cut back by 6 bases and J by 3 bases. Germline V gene lookup returns CDR1 MDHEN and CDR2 SYDVKM. CDR3 sequence (DNA): TGTGCCAGCAGGGAGGGACTAGTCGAGACAGATACGCAGTATTTT. Its translation is CASREGLVETDTQYF.

This clone occurred once. Here the CDR3 DNA reads TGTGCCACCCGGGGAATCGGGAGGGCCACAGATACGCAGTATTTT. Translating gives CATRGIGRATDTQYF. This sequence joins TRBV28 and TRBJ2-3, with TRBD2 matching over 8 bases. Germline V gene sequence: CDR1 MDHEN, CDR2 SYDVKM. There are 15 residues in the CDR3. V lost 10 bases, J lost 2 bases, and 11 bases stayed unmatched.

The V and J genes are TRBV7-3 and TRBJ2-7; D perhaps matches TRBD2 (5 bases). CDR1 SGHTA and CDR2 FQGTGA come from the germline V gene. V lost 2 bases to trimming and J lost 4 bases, with 12 bases between them. The CDR3 extends over 14 amino acids. The CDR3 sequence is CASSLVAGAYEQYF. The CDR3 coding sequence is TGTGCCAGCAGCTTAGTTGCGGGTGCGTACGAGCAGTACTTC.

The rearrangement uses TRBV4-1 and TRBJ2-7, with TRBD1 matching 10 bases. J lost 5 bases, V lost 4 bases, and 5 bases had no gene match. The CDR3 runs 14 residues. The germline gives CDR1 MGHRA, CDR2 YSYEKL. Written as DNA, the CDR3 is TGCGCCAGCAGCCGACGGACAGGGGGAGACGAGCAGTACTTC. Its translation: CASSRRTGGDEQYF.